These T cell receptor beta chains were read from a single sample in a study of read filtering for tumor transcriptome and immune sequencing. TCRdb used MiXCR to reprocess the reads, holding one entry per CDR3 protein. This table holds over 45,000 distinct CDR3 sequences, less than 15% found once. The sequenced sample consisted of a population of CD138-negative cells sorted from bone marrow. The receptor source for this set is a donor aged 40 or over with multiple myeloma. CDR3s include the opening cysteine and the closing phenylalanine or tryptophan. The order of the fields is J gene, V gene, clone size, D gene, CDR3 DNA, CDR3 protein. D genes are given only for firm matches. Size is stated as how often the clone was seen (once, few, many) or a class if it is expanded.

>TRBJ2-3|TRBV20-1|many|TRBD2
TGCAGTGCTAGACCGAGGGGGGGACTAGCGGGAGGAGGGGACGACACAGATACGCAGTATTTT
CSARPRGGLAGGGDDTDTQYF
>TRBJ2-7|TRBV7-9|many|.
TGTGCCAGCAGCTCTACGGACACGGGACCTACTTACGAGCAGTACTTC
CASSSTDTGPTYEQYF
>TRBJ1-5|TRBV20-1|few|TRBD1
TGCAGTGCGGCCCAGGGGGCTGATCAGCCCCAGCATTTT
CSAAQGADQPQHF
>TRBJ2-1|TRBV4-3|many|TRBD2
TGCGCCAGCAGCCGTACTAGCGGGAGCTACAATGAGCAGTTCTTC
CASSRTSGSYNEQFF
>TRBJ2-7|TRBV6-5|many|.
TGTGCCAGCAGTTCCCCGACTATCCCCTACGAGCAGTACTTC
CASSSPTIPYEQYF
>TRBJ2-7|TRBV20-1|many|.
TGCAGTGCTAGAGTTTGGGGGGAGCAGTACTTC
CSARVWGEQYF
>TRBJ1-2|TRBV19|many|TRBD1
TGTGCCAGTCGTGGGACAGGGGTCTATGGCTACACCTTC
CASRGTGVYGYTF
>TRBJ2-7|TRBV20-1|many|.
TGCAGTGCTCAACAAACAGGTTCCGAGCAGTACTTC
CSAQQTGSEQYF
>TRBJ2-7|TRBV7-2|few|TRBD1
TGTGCCAGCAGCCCGGGGACAGGGCTCCACGAGCAGTACTTC
CASSPGTGLHEQYF
>TRBJ2-1|TRBV19|many|TRBD1
TGTGCCAGTAGTATTGGGGTAGGGGGCTATGAGCAGTTCTTC
CASSIGVGGYEQFF
>TRBJ2-1|TRBV20-1|many|.
TGCAGTTGGAAGGACTACAATGAGCAGTTCTTC
CSWKDYNEQFF
>TRBJ2-1|TRBV7-2|many|.
TGTGCCAGCAGCTTCAATAGGGAGTATGAGCAGTTCTTC
CASSFNREYEQFF
>TRBJ2-1|TRBV4-1|many|TRBD2
TGCGCCAGCAGCCAAGCCCCCCAAAGGACTAGCGGGAGCAATGAGCAGTTCTTC
CASSQAPQRTSGSNEQFF
>TRBJ2-3|TRBV4-3|many|.
TGCGCCAGCAGCCCCGAAATCAGGGTATCAGATACGCAGTATTTT
CASSPEIRVSDTQYF
>TRBJ2-1|TRBV10-2|many|TRBD2
TGCGCCACCGTACTAGCGGGAGTTGCTAATGAGCAGTTCTTC
CATVLAGVANEQFF
>TRBJ1-5|TRBV18|many|.
TGTGCCAGCTCATTATACGGCAATCAGCCCCAGCATTTT
CASSLYGNQPQHF
>TRBJ2-2|TRBV28|many|TRBD2
TGTGCCAGCAACCTAGCGGGAGAATTGGGCGGGGAGCTGTTTTTT
CASNLAGELGGELFF
>TRBJ2-1|TRBV7-9|medium-sized|.
TGTGCCAGCAGCTTAGGAATCGGGGGCGCGTACAATGAGCAGTTCTTC
CASSLGIGGAYNEQFF
>TRBJ2-7|TRBV18|few|.
TGTGCCAGCTCACCCCTCATGGGCGCGCCGACCTACGAGCAGTACTTC
CASSPLMGAPTYEQYF